This paragraph reports one TCR beta chain. Trimming stripped 6 bases from V and 3 bases from J, with 14 bases between. The germline gives CDR1 MNHEY, CDR2 SVGAGI. The CDR3 is made up of 15 amino acids. This record belongs to a study of blood T cell repertoires in COVID-19. Looking at the study overall: The United States, Italy and Spain provided the acute and convalescent COVID-19 samples. Sources were T cells, B-cell-depleted T cells, or PBMCs; the material itself was cDNA or gDNA.

Original handling: The authors estimated nucleated cell counts from reference gene primer amplification. The repertoire was sequenced with immunoSEQ multiplex PCR; TCRdb's copy has only in-frame clones and lacks some. D and trimming come from the DNA, and the V and J calls and clone size come from that table. This sample carries about 45,000 clones, around 80% of them seen once, and the ten largest clones take about 45%. This chain connects TRBV6-5 to TRBJ1-4, with unresolved D. Sequenced: peripheral blood. The sequence came from a human donor in a cohort sampled during active COVID-19. The CDR3 DNA follows: TGTGCCAGCAGGAAGGAGACTCTGCCTAATGAAAAACTGTTTTTT. The encoded protein is CASRKETLPNEKLFF.